Presented here are 6 T cell receptor beta chains from one specimen sequenced in a study of identical twins. TCRdb reprocessed the 5' RACE reads with MiXCR, giving one entry per CDR3 protein. The sample gives 200,000 to 250,000 distinct CDR3 sequences, roughly 7.5% of which show up once; less than 6.5% is in the top ten. These data also formed part of another study, on yellow fever vaccine responses in identical twins.

Input material: CD8+ T cells sorted from blood. Every receptor here comes from a woman in her late teens or twenties in good health.

This clonotype was counted at least ten times. The chain combines TRBV4-1 with TRBJ2-1; D is unresolved. Germline lookup yields CDR1 MGHRA and CDR2 YSYEKL. V was cut by 7 bases and J by 4 bases, with 14 bases left in between. This CDR3 has 14 amino acids. The CDR3 DNA sequence: TGCGCCAGCACCCATAAGCACCGATACAATGAGCAGTTCTTC. Protein: CASTHKHRYNEQFF.

This clonotype showed up many times. This CDR3 reads CASSLFQGPSTYEQYF. CDR3 DNA: TGTGCCAGCAGCTTGTTTCAGGGGCCGTCAACCTACGAGCAGTACTTC. The chain has TRBV5-6 and TRBJ2-7; weak D call: TRBD1 (6 bases). This CDR3 region has 16 residues. The V gene lost 1 base and the J gene lost 2 bases, with 16 bases spanning the gap. CDR1 and CDR2 from the germline V gene are SGHDT and YYEEEE.

A few counts support this clonotype. The gene calls are TRBV20-1 and TRBJ1-5; 7 positions match TRBD1. V lost 5 bases, J lost 3 bases, and 7 bases stayed unmatched. The CDR3 loop spans 14 amino acids. CDR1 and CDR2 from the germline V gene are DFQATT and SNEGSKA (reference sequence). The CDR3 DNA reads as TGCAGTGCTGGGGACAGACCTCCCAATCAGCCCCAGCATTTT. This translates into CSAGDRPPNQPQHF.

This clonotype came up many times. The chain combines TRBV29-1 with TRBJ2-1, with 11 bases lining up with TRBD2. This CDR3 has 16 residues. Unmatched junction bases numbered 10, after V lost 3 bases and J lost 6 bases. From germline, CDR1 is SQVTM and CDR2 ANQGSEA. CDR3 nucleotide sequence: TGCAGCGTTGACAGGGTATTGACTAGCGGGACCAATGAGCAGTTCTTC. Amino acids: CSVDRVLTSGTNEQFF.

This clonotype was detected ten times or more. This chain connects TRBV7-6 to TRBJ1-4; D unresolved. Trimming cost V 5 bases and J 8 bases, with 9 bases left between them. CDR1 and CDR2 (germline): SGHVS, FNYEAQ. CDR3 length: 12 residues. DNA of the CDR3: TGTGCCAGCAGCCCCTCGGGCGAAAAACTGTTTTTT. Its translation is CASSPSGEKLFF.

The rearrangement joins TRBV3-1 to TRBJ1-1, with TRBD1 as a possible D gene (5 bases). Germline CDR1 and CDR2: LGHDT and YNNKEL (reference sequence). There are 13 residues in the CDR3. V lost 5 bases to trimming and J lost 6 bases, with 13 bases between them. The CDR3 sequence is CASSGDYSPEAFF. CDR3 sequence (DNA): TGTGCCAGCAGCGGGGACTATTCACCTGAAGCTTTCTTT.